This paragraph covers one TCR beta chain sequence. The sample originates from a study of blood T cell repertoires in COVID-19. The data were produced by immunoSEQ multiplex PCR, yet TCRdb's version contains in-frame clones alone and is incomplete. The sample contains 310,000 or so clones, roughly 89% of which appear only once. The CDR3 is 14 amino acids. V was pared by 1 base and J by 3 bases, with 6 bases between. Looked up from germline, CDR1 is SGHTA and CDR2 is FQGTGA. Categorization into cohorts depended on clinical history that participants reported. This TCR came from a woman aged 18-30 years who had recovered from COVID-19. Sequences were obtained from PBMCs or T cells enriched from blood (not recorded which). V is TRBV7-3 and J is TRBJ2-2; TRBD2 might be the D (5 bases). CDR3 nucleotides: TGTGCCAGCAGCTTAAGGGGAGACACCGGGGAGCTGTTTTTT. It yields the protein CASSLRGDTGELFF.